This passage covers 16 T cell receptor beta chains from one sample sequenced in a study of T cell clones after liver transplantation (dated by TCRdb to the late 2010s). Libraries were built with the immunoSEQ multiplex PCR assay. What TCRdb holds here is the immuneACCESS table cut down to in-frame rearrangements. Part of the clones is not present; checked against another copy, under half of the missing clones reflect an unresolved V gene, and the others are unexplained. The sample table holds roughly 50,000 clones, of which roughly 83% were seen once. 7.5% to 10% of the sample belongs to the ten largest clones. The sample's time point label, decoded: pre-transplant. Here the sequenced sample was CD4+ T cells from blood, taken before liver transplant. These receptor sequences come from a human donor who received a liver transplant.

The chain carries TRBV21-1 and TRBJ2-7; the table's TRBD1 call for D was not verified on the DNA. TRBV21-1 is a known pseudogene. The CDR3 is made up of 12 amino acids. This CDR3 is CATDSPSYEQYF. The CDR3, as DNA: TGTGCCACGGACAGTCCTTCCTACGAGCAGTACTTC.

This clone showed up just a few times. This chain uses TRBV10-1 with TRBJ2-7; 13 bases map to TRBD2. This CDR3 contains 16 residues. CDR1 is WNHNN and CDR2 is SYGVQD in the germline V gene (reference sequence). Trimming at V came to 2 bases and at J to 7 bases, leaving 8 bases not matched to a gene. Here the CDR3 DNA reads TGCGCCAGCAGTGAGATCCGACTAGCGGGGGGTTCGGAGCAGTACTTC. It translates to CASSEIRLAGGSEQYF.

CDR3 in DNA: TGTGCCAGTGGGCCGGGACTAGCTGCTTCCGGAGATACGCAGTATTTT. Translating gives CASGPGLAASGDTQYF. The chain has TRBV19 and TRBJ2-3; 9 nucleotides align to TRBD2. The CDR3 length is 16 residues. Germline V gene lookup returns CDR1 LNHDA and CDR2 SQIVND (reference sequence). V gave up 8 bases and J gave up 5 bases; unmatched junction bases: 14.

This clone was observed once. The rearrangement links TRBV5-1 to TRBJ1-5; D unresolved. Trimming stripped 0 bases from V and 5 bases from J, with 6 bases between. In germline, CDR1 is SGHRS, CDR2 YFSETQ. There are 13 residues in the CDR3. Written as DNA, the CDR3 is TGCGCCAGCAGCTTGGTGAGCGATCAGCCCCAGCATTTT. Translating gives CASSLVSDQPQHF.

The sample holds a few counts of this clone. The CDR3 coding sequence is TGCAGCGTTGAACGGGGAGGCACAGATACGCAGTATTTT. Its translation is CSVERGGTDTQYF. This chain joins TRBV29-1 and TRBJ2-3; D might be TRBD2 (5 bases). CDR3 length equals 13 residues. V was cut by 2 bases and J by 1 base, with 7 bases left in between. Germline-derived CDR1 and CDR2 are SQVTM and ANQGSEA.

The V gene is TRBV5-1, the J gene TRBJ1-4, with D possibly being TRBD1 (5 bases). In germline, CDR1 is SGHRS, CDR2 YFSETQ. The germline V and J ends were trimmed by 5 bases and 2 bases, with 10 bases remaining between them. CDR3 size: 14 residues. CDR3 region: CASRVGTTNEKLFF. As DNA, the CDR3 is TGCGCCAGCAGAGTCGGGACCACTAATGAAAAACTGTTTTTT.

This chain joins TRBV5-6 and TRBJ2-3, with 8 bases that match TRBD1. The CDR3 length is 16 residues. J was trimmed by 1 base and V by 1 base; bases with no gene match: 5. Germline V gene sequence: CDR1 SGHDT, CDR2 YYEEEE. The CDR3 coding sequence is TGTGCCAGCAGCTTGCTACCGGGACAGGGCACAGATACGCAGTATTTT. Encoded protein: CASSLLPGQGTDTQYF.

This clone has only one observation. The gene calls are TRBV2 and TRBJ2-7; 8 positions agree with TRBD2. This CDR3 is 16 amino acids long. V was clipped by 4 bases and J by 0 bases; unmatched bases: 8. The germline CDR1 and CDR2 sequences are SNHLY and FYNNEI. The CDR3, as DNA: TGTGCCAGCAGTGGTCGGTGGCGGGGGGCCTCCTACGAGCAGTACTTC. Amino acids: CASSGRWRGASYEQYF.

The V gene is TRBV11-2, the J gene TRBJ1-1; D unclear. The ends were cut back, 3 bases at V and 4 bases at J, with 12 bases in the middle. The CDR3 is 14 amino acids. CDR1 and CDR2 (germline): SGHAT, FQNNGV. The CDR3, as DNA: TGTGCCAGCAGCTTCCAGGCACTCGGCACTGAAGCTTTCTTT. Amino acid sequence: CASSFQALGTEAFF. The whole variable domain, remainder taken from reference TRBV11-2 and TRBJ1-1, is EAGVAQSPRYKIIEKRQSVAFWCNPISGHATLYWYQQILGQGPKLLIQFQNNGVVDDSQLPKDRFSAERLKGVDSTLKIQPAKLEDSAVYLCASSFQALGTEAFFGQGTRLTVV.

The chain couples TRBV6-1 to TRBJ1-3, with TRBD1 matching over 9 bases. With 1 base clipped from V and 3 bases from J, the junction kept 10 bases outside the gene matches. The CDR3 is 18 amino acids. The germline gives CDR1 MNHNS, CDR2 SASEGT. This CDR3 is CASSEGTQTGGFGNTIYF. CDR3 in DNA: TGTGCCAGCAGTGAAGGAACCCAGACAGGGGGATTTGGAAACACCATATATTTT.

The chain joins TRBV9 to TRBJ1-3, with TRBD1 matching 7 bases. CDR1 is SGDLS and CDR2 is YYNGEE in the germline V gene. CDR3 length: 13 residues. Unmatched junction bases numbered 4, after V lost 6 bases and J lost 4 bases. The CDR3 bases are TGTGCCAGCAACCAGGGGGAAGGAAACACCATATATTTT. Protein sequence: CASNQGEGNTIYF.

The J gene is TRBJ2-3, the V gene TRBV2; 7 nucleotides align to TRBD2. The germline V gene has CDR1 SNHLY and CDR2 FYNNEI. Germline trimming cut 7 bases from V and 5 bases from J; bases unmatched to any gene: 9. The CDR3 has 14 residues. The CDR3 nucleotides read TGTGCCAGCACCGGGACTACTGCGCGAGATACGCAGTATTTT. It is translated as CASTGTTARDTQYF.

The CDR3 reads CASSQQDDRGTDTQYF. The DNA of the CDR3 is TGCGCCAGCAGCCAACAAGACGACCGAGGGACAGATACGCAGTATTTT. This chain links TRBV4-3 with TRBJ2-3, with D tentatively TRBD2 (5 bases). The CDR3 is made up of 16 amino acids. Germline assignment: CDR1 LGHNA and CDR2 YSLEER. Deletions cut 2 bases from V and 3 bases from J, with 15 bases between.

This clone was counted once. V gene TRBV7-2 combines with J gene TRBJ2-5, with D perhaps given as TRBD1 or TRBD2 (6 bases each). This CDR3 is 16 amino acids long. The germline V gene encodes CDR1 SGHTA and CDR2 FQGNSA. Trimming removed 2 bases at V and 5 bases at J, with 18 bases between. CDR3 bases: TGTGCCAGCAGCTTAAAGGTCGAGGGGGGCCGCGAGACCCAGTACTTC. It specifies CASSLKVEGGRETQYF.

The V call is TRBV9, the J call TRBJ2-3; D unresolved. Germline assignment: CDR1 SGDLS and CDR2 YYNGEE. The CDR3 is 14 amino acids. The germline V and J ends were trimmed by 0 bases and 0 bases, with 5 bases remaining between them. CDR3 nucleotides: TGTGCCAGCAGCGTAGAGGGTAGCACAGATACGCAGTATTTT. Its translation is CASSVEGSTDTQYF.

The chain joins TRBV10-3 to TRBJ1-2; 8 bases are a match to TRBD1. The V and J ends lost 6 bases and 8 bases, in that order; junction bases with no gene match: 2. CDR3 length: 11 residues. CDR1 and CDR2 from the germline V gene are ENHRY and SYGVKD. The chain's CDR3 is CAISDRGGYTF. CDR3 DNA: TGTGCCATCAGCGACAGGGGCGGCTACACCTTC.